Following are 27 T cell receptor beta chains from one sample sequenced in a study of T cells in Graves' hyperthyroidism and ophthalmopathy. The investigators amplified TCR beta CDR3 regions from RNA transcripts. HTBI primers were used for first-round RT-PCR of the TCR CDR3. TCRdb used MiXCR to reprocess the multiplex PCR reads, holding one entry per CDR3 protein. The table lists about 290,000 distinct CDR3 sequences, over 15% of them singletons. Specimen: blood. These receptors were collected from a man aged 25-45 years with Graves' hyperthyroidism.

The CDR3 DNA reads as TGTGCCAGCAGCTTATCCCCGGCAAGGGGGAACATTCAGTACTTC. It is translated as CASSLSPARGNIQYF. The J gene is TRBJ2-4, the V gene TRBV5-4, with D tentatively TRBD1 (6 bases). V was trimmed by 2 bases and J by 7 bases, leaving 16 bases between them. CDR1 SGHNT and CDR2 YYREEE come from the germline V gene (reference sequence). The CDR3 sequence is 15 residues long.

The sample holds many counts of this clonotype. This chain uses TRBV28 with TRBJ2-7; weak D call: TRBD2 (6 bases). This CDR3 has 15 residues. CDR1 and CDR2 from the germline V gene are MDHEN and SYDVKM. V was cut by 5 bases and J by 2 bases, with 16 bases left in between. CDR3 coding DNA: TGTGCCAGCAGTCTGCCTCCGGGACTTCCCTACGAGCAGTACTTC. It yields the protein CASSLPPGLPYEQYF.

Ten or more counts support this clonotype. The chain uses TRBV20-1 and TRBJ2-7; TRBD2 matches 9 bases. CDR3 length: 16 residues. With V trimmed by 4 bases and J by 2 bases, 12 bases remained unmatched. CDR1 is DFQATT and CDR2 is SNEGSKA in the germline V gene (reference sequence). The CDR3 DNA reads as TGCAGTGCTACCGGGACTAGCTATGGACCAACCTACGAGCAGTACTTC. Its translation is CSATGTSYGPTYEQYF.

Many counts were recorded for this clonotype. V gene TRBV5-1 combines with J gene TRBJ1-1, with D unclear. CDR3 length: 13 residues. Trimming removed 1 base from V and 1 base from J, with 5 bases in between. Germline V lookup: CDR1 SGHRS, CDR2 YFSETQ. The CDR3 here is CASSLSTNTEAFF. The CDR3 DNA follows: TGCGCCAGCAGCTTGTCTACGAACACTGAAGCTTTCTTT.

This clonotype was picked up a small number of times. The chain employs TRBV11-3 and TRBJ2-1; the D gene is possibly TRBD1 (6 bases). V was clipped by 5 bases and J by 9 bases, with 14 bases between them. The CDR3 has 13 amino acids. Germline lookup yields CDR1 SGHNT and CDR2 YENEEA. The chain's CDR3 is CASSRTVGGEQFF. DNA for the CDR3: TGTGCCAGCAGCAGGACCGTAGGGGGTGAGCAGTTCTTC.

The V call is TRBV6-1, the J call TRBJ1-6; D remains unclear. CDR1 is MNHNS, CDR2 SASEGT, per germline. V lost 4 bases, J lost 5 bases, and 6 bases lay in between. The CDR3 is made up of 13 amino acids. The CDR3 DNA reads as TGTGCCAGCAGTGTAGATCATAATTCACCCCTCCACTTT. Translation: CASSVDHNSPLHF.

The chain combines TRBV12-5 with TRBJ2-1; 7 nucleotides match TRBD2. V lost 2 bases and J lost 6; bases outside the gene matches: 13. Germline values: CDR1 LGHNT, CDR2 FRNRAP. The CDR3 runs to 17 residues. CDR3 loop: CASGLFPFASGINEQFF. Written as DNA, the CDR3 is TGTGCTAGTGGTTTGTTCCCCTTTGCCAGCGGGATCAATGAGCAGTTCTTC.

This clonotype has more than one count but fewer than ten. The chain recombines TRBV6-1 with TRBJ2-3; 10 bases align to TRBD2. The J segment lost 4 bases and the V segment lost 4 bases, leaving 11 bases of the junction unmatched. Germline V gene sequence: CDR1 MNHNS, CDR2 SASEGT. This CDR3 is built from 17 residues. Written as DNA, the CDR3 is TGTGCCAGCAGTGCAAAAGTGGCTAGCGGGAGAGCAGATACGCAGTATTTT. Translating it yields CASSAKVASGRADTQYF.

This clonotype was counted only a few times. Here the CDR3 DNA reads TGTGCCACCAGTGAACGACTAGCGGGAAGCTATGAGCAGTTCTTC. Protein sequence: CATSERLAGSYEQFF. V and J are TRBV24-1 and TRBJ2-1; 11 nucleotides align to TRBD2. CDR1 and CDR2 (germline): KGHDR, SFDVKD. The CDR3 sequence is 15 residues long. The V and J ends lost 4 bases and 8 bases, in that order; junction bases with no gene match: 6.

This clonotype was seen a few times. The chain combines TRBV7-6 with TRBJ1-4; TRBD1 is a possible D gene (6 bases). V shed 0 bases and J shed 4 bases, with 9 bases lying between them. This CDR3 contains 15 residues. Germline V CDR1 and CDR2: SGHVS, FNYEAQ. The CDR3 spells CASSLADSLNEKLFF. The CDR3 DNA follows: TGTGCCAGCAGCTTAGCGGACAGTCTTAATGAAAAACTGTTTTTT.

This chain links TRBV4-1 with TRBJ2-2; 10 nucleotides agree with TRBD2. This CDR3 contains 16 residues. Germline values: CDR1 MGHRA, CDR2 YSYEKL. The junction had 4 bases not matched to a gene; V was cut back by 0 bases and J by 6 bases. The CDR3 DNA follows: TGCGCCAGCAGCCAAGACGGTGGACTAGCGGCCGGGGAGCTGTTTTTT. This encodes CASSQDGGLAAGELFF.

This clonotype has just a few counts. The rearrangement links TRBV2 to TRBJ1-2; tentative D call: TRBD1 (5 bases). V was pared by 4 bases and J by 8 bases, with 17 bases between. Germline V gene sequence: CDR1 SNHLY, CDR2 FYNNEI. The CDR3 is 14 amino acids. The CDR3 region has the DNA TGTGCCAGCAGTGTTCTGGGGGGAGAAAAAGGCTACACCTTC. Its translation: CASSVLGGEKGYTF.

This clonotype was seen at least ten times. The chain links TRBV11-2 to TRBJ1-2, with D possibly TRBD1 on 6 matching bases. V shed 4 bases and J shed 6 bases, with 15 bases lying between them. Germline V gene sequence: CDR1 SGHAT, CDR2 FQNNGV. The CDR3 is 14 residues long. In nucleotides, the CDR3 is TGTGCCAGCAGCTCCCCCTTGGCAGGGGATGGCTACACCTTC. Translating gives CASSSPLAGDGYTF.

In this sample, this clonotype turned up many times. The V and J genes are TRBV20-1 and TRBJ2-7; D is perhaps TRBD1 (6 bases). The CDR3 runs to 14 residues. Between the trimmed V and J ends, which lost 0 bases and 2 bases, there was a span of 11 bases. Germline-derived CDR1 and CDR2 are DFQATT and SNEGSKA (reference sequence). CDR3 coding DNA: TGCAGTGCTAGAGATGACGGGACAACCTACGAGCAGTACTTC. Protein sequence: CSARDDGTTYEQYF.

This clonotype showed up many times. The rearrangement joins TRBV5-1 to TRBJ2-3; D gene uncertain. V gave up 0 bases and J gave up 9 bases, with 14 bases separating them. Per germline, CDR1 SGHRS and CDR2 YFSETQ. This CDR3 is built from 14 residues. The CDR3 region has the DNA TGCGCCAGCAGCTTGGATCGGGTTATCAGGACGCAGTATTTT. This translates into CASSLDRVIRTQYF. The whole variable domain, filled in from reference TRBV5-1 and TRBJ2-3, reads KAGVTQTPRYLIKTRGQQVTLSCSPISGHRSVSWYQQTPGQGLQFLFEYFSETQRNKGNFPGRFSGRQFSNSRSEMNVSTLELGDSALYLCASSLDRVIRTQYFGPGTRLTVL.

DNA for the CDR3: TGTGCCAGCAGCTCGGGCGGGAGCACAGATACGCAGTATTTT. Translating gives CASSSGGSTDTQYF. The gene calls are TRBV4-2 and TRBJ2-3; tentative D call: TRBD2 (5 bases). V lost 5 bases, J lost 0 bases, and 9 bases lay in between. This CDR3 region has 14 residues. Germline V gene lookup returns CDR1 LGHNA and CDR2 YNFKEQ.

This clonotype was detected many times. The chain carries TRBV5-1 and TRBJ2-3; D possibly uses TRBD1 or TRBD2 (7 bases each). Germline V gene sequence: CDR1 SGHRS, CDR2 YFSETQ. The CDR3 extends over 15 amino acids. V lost 2 bases, J lost 3 bases, and 13 bases lay in between. For the CDR3, the DNA is TGCGCCAGCAGCTTTTCCAGGGGGGGAACAGATACGCAGTATTTT. Amino acids: CASSFSRGGTDTQYF.

This clonotype was counted at least ten times. The CDR3 reads CASSLAIVVAGELFF. The CDR3 nucleotides read TGTGCCAGCAGCTTAGCGATTGTGGTGGCCGGGGAGCTGTTTTTT. The V gene is TRBV11-1, the J gene TRBJ2-2, with D hard to call. The V gene lost 0 bases and the J gene lost 6 bases, with 11 bases spanning the gap. Germline CDR1 reads SGHAT; CDR2 reads FQDESV (reference sequence). CDR3 length: 15 residues.

V and J are TRBV10-3 and TRBJ2-1; 9 bases map to TRBD2. The CDR3 loop spans 14 amino acids. Germline CDR1 and CDR2: ENHRY and SYGVKD. The V gene end was trimmed by 6 bases and the J gene end by 8 bases; junction bases not matched to a gene: 8. CDR3 sequence (DNA): TGTGCCATCAGGGCTACTAGCGGGTTCCATGAGCAGTTCTTC. It specifies CAIRATSGFHEQFF.

This clonotype was counted at least ten times. The genes are TRBV6-1 and TRBJ2-3, with 7 bases that match TRBD1. From germline, CDR1 is MNHNS and CDR2 SASEGT. Unmatched junction bases numbered 10, after V lost 6 bases and J lost 1 base. The CDR3 spans 16 residues. CDR3 DNA: TGTGCCAGCAGCCCGGACCCCGACAGGGGCACAGATACGCAGTATTTT. It translates to CASSPDPDRGTDTQYF.

This clonotype appeared many times. The chain recombines TRBV27 with TRBJ1-5; no clear D gene. The V end lost 5 bases, the J end lost 2 bases, and 10 bases lay between the germline ends. CDR1 is MNHEY, CDR2 SMNVEV, per germline (reference sequence). This CDR3 is 14 amino acids long. This CDR3 reads CASSVAGGNQPQHF. The CDR3, as DNA: TGTGCCAGCAGTGTAGCGGGCGGCAATCAGCCCCAGCATTTT.

Remarks on this clonotype: Being one base from a much bigger clone, this may be a read error. The chain recombines TRBV18 with TRBJ2-3; weak D call: TRBD1 (6 bases). CDR1 and CDR2 (germline): KGHSH, LQKENI. Trimming removed 1 base at V and 3 bases at J, with 20 bases between. The CDR3 spans 18 residues. For the CDR3, the DNA is TGTGCCAGCTCACCACTACCCCCCCTCAGGGGAGTTACAGATACGCAGTATTTT. It translates to CASSPLPPLRGVTDTQYF.

This clonotype was detected a few times. The gene calls are TRBV19 and TRBJ1-6; 10 bases line up with TRBD1. Germline trimming cut 6 bases from V and 9 bases from J; bases unmatched to any gene: 5. The CDR3 runs 14 residues. CDR1 LNHDA and CDR2 SQIVND come from the germline V gene (reference sequence). Written as DNA, the CDR3 is TGTGCCAGTAGCTCGACAGGGGGCGGTTCACCCCTCCACTTT. This translates into CASSSTGGGSPLHF. Filled out from reference TRBV19 and TRBJ1-6, the complete variable domain reads DGGITQSPKYLFRKEGQNVTLSCEQNLNHDAMYWYRQDPGQGLRLIYYSQIVNDFQKGDIAEGYSVSREKKESFPLTVTSAQKNPTAFYLCASSSTGGGSPLHFGNGTRLTVT.

This clonotype has ten or more counts. The gene calls are TRBV6-1 and TRBJ2-1, with 13 bases lining up with TRBD2. Trimming cost V 6 bases and J 7 bases; bases outside gene matches: 6. Germline CDR1 reads MNHNS; CDR2 reads SASEGT. The CDR3 consists of 15 residues. The CDR3 coding sequence is TGTGCCAGCAGCACTAGCGGGAGGGCCCGGAATGAGCAGTTCTTC. This codes for CASSTSGRARNEQFF.

The table lists this clonotype with many counts. The genes are TRBV20-1 and TRBJ1-1; no definite D call. V gave up 0 bases and J gave up 4 bases, with 6 bases separating them. The CDR3 extends over 12 amino acids. Germline CDR1 reads DFQATT; CDR2 reads SNEGSKA (reference sequence). The DNA for the CDR3 is TGCAGTGCTAGAGAAGGGATCACTGAAGCTTTCTTT. It is translated as CSAREGITEAFF.

This clonotype was seen many times. This chain uses TRBV3-1 with TRBJ2-1; 10 bases map to TRBD2. V trimming: 4 bases; J trimming: 2 bases; junction bases outside the gene matches: 2. CDR3 length: 15 amino acids. Germline V gives CDR1 LGHDT, CDR2 YNNKEL (reference sequence). CDR3 nucleotide sequence: TGTGCCAGCAGCCTGAGCGGGAGGGCCTACAATGAGCAGTTCTTC. This translates into CASSLSGRAYNEQFF.

The CDR3 loop reads CASSAWDRGVNTEAFF. In nucleotides, the CDR3 is TGTGCCAGCAGTGCCTGGGACAGGGGGGTGAACACTGAAGCTTTCTTT. V gene TRBV2 combines with J gene TRBJ1-1; 11 nucleotides line up with TRBD1. CDR1 and CDR2 from the germline V gene are SNHLY and FYNNEI. The CDR3 sequence is 16 residues long. V lost 4 bases to trimming and J lost 0 bases; unmatched junction nucleotides: 4.